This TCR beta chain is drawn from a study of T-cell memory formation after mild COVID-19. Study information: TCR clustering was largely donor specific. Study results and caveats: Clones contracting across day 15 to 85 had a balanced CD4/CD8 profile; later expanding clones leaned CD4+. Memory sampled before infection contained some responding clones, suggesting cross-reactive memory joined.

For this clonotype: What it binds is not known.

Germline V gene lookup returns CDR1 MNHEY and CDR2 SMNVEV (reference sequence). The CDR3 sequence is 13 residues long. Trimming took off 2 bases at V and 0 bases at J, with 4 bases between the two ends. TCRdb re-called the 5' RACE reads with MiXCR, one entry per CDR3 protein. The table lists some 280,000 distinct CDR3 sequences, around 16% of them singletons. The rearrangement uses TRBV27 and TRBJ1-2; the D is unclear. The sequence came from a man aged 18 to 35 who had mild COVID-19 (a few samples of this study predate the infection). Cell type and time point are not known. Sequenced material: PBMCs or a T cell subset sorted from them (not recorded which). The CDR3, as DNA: TGTGCCAGCAGTTTAAGCGCTAACTATGGCTACACCTTC. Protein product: CASSLSANYGYTF.